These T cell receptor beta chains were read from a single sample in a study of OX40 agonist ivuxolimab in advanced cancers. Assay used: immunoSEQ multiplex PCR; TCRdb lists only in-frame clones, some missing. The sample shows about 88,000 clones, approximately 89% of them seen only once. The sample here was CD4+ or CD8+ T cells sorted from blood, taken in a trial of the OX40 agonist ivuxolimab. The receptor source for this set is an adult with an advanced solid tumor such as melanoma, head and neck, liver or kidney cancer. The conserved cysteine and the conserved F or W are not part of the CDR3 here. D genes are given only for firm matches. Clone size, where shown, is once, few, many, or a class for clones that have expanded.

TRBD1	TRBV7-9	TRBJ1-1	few	ASSGGTGGWRAF
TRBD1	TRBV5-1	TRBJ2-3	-	ASRPGTGGYTQY
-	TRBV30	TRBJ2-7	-	AWAPPGEDNEQY
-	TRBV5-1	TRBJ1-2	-	ASSDGGRNYGYT
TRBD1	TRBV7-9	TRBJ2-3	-	ASSQGQGRYVAPDTQY
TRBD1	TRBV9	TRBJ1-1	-	ASSAIQGITEAF
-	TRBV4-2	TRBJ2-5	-	ASSQAPGRTFQETQY
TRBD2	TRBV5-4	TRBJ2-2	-	ASGRGAATGELF
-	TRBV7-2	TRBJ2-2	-	ASSRGHAGSGELF
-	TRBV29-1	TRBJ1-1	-	SAGAIIGDTEAF
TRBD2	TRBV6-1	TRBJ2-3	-	ASSEAIGGATDTQY
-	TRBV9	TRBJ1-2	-	ASSGARAGFNYGYT
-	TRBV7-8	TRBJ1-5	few	ASSLVPGQQPQH
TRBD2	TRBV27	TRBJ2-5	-	ASNRGGPQETQY
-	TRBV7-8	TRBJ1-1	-	ASAGQLYTEAF
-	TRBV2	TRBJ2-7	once	ASSAMRTYEQY
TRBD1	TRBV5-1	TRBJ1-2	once	ASSSTGGNYGYT
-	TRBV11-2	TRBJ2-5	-	ASSSFGVLETQY
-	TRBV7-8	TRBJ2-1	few	ASRAGFGNEQF
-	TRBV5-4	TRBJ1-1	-	ASRRLIGAGNTEAF